These 28 T cell receptor beta chains were all obtained from the same sample, sequenced in a study of blood T cell repertoires in COVID-19. Measured with immunoSEQ multiplex PCR; TCRdb has only the in-frame clones, and not every one. The table includes approximately 230,000 clones, approximately 81% detected once. Source material: peripheral blood. Source of these receptors: a young man with active or convalescent COVID-19.

This clone was counted a single time. The chain joins TRBV19 to TRBJ2-3; 7 bases match TRBD2. The V segment lost 0 bases and the J segment 4 bases; nucleotides outside the gene matches: 10. Germline CDR1 is LNHDA and CDR2 is SQIVND (reference sequence). The CDR3 contains 17 residues. Here the CDR3 reads CASSIDLGGSAADTQYF. The CDR3 nucleotides are TGTGCCAGTAGTATAGATCTTGGCGGGAGTGCCGCAGATACGCAGTATTTT.

This clone was seen only once. Relative to the germline gene, one junction end is altered; a read error may explain this. This chain uses TRBV24-1 with TRBJ2-3, with D perhaps TRBD2 (5 bases). The CDR3 loop spans 14 amino acids. Germline V gives CDR1 KGHDR, CDR2 SFDVKD. The CDR3 DNA follows: TGTGCCACCAGTGATTTGGCGGGCACGGATACGCAGTATTTT. Encoded protein: CATSDLAGTDTQYF.

The V and J genes are TRBV7-2 and TRBJ2-7, with 10 bases matching TRBD2. V lost 5 bases to trimming and J lost 4 bases; unmatched junction nucleotides: 8. This CDR3 region has 15 residues. Germline CDR1 reads SGHTA; CDR2 reads FQGNSA. CDR3 protein: CASSPLAGGLYEQYF. The CDR3 region has the DNA TGTGCCAGCAGCCCTTTAGCGGGAGGTTTGTACGAGCAGTACTTC.

The V and J genes are TRBV11-2 and TRBJ2-3; 11 bases match TRBD2. The CDR3 totals 18 residues. V was pared by 1 base and J by 0 bases, with 6 bases of the junction left unmatched. Germline V gives CDR1 SGHAT, CDR2 FQNNGV. CDR3: CASSLVSGGGTSTDTQYF. The DNA of the CDR3 is TGTGCCAGCAGCTTAGTTAGCGGGGGGGGGACTAGCACAGATACGCAGTATTTT.

The chain is built from TRBV7-2 and TRBJ1-4; 7 bases agree with TRBD1. The V gene's germline CDR1 is SGHTA and CDR2 FQGNSA. V lost 5 bases and J lost 8; bases outside the gene matches: 5. This CDR3 region has 13 residues. The CDR3 coding sequence is TGTGCCAGCAGCAAGGGACAGTCGGAAAAACTGTTTTTT. Translation: CASSKGQSEKLFF. Full variable domain (missing parts from reference TRBV7-2 and TRBJ1-4): GAGVSQSPSNKVTEKGKDVELRCDPISGHTALYWYRQSLGQGLEFLIYFQGNSAPDKSGLPSDRFSAERTGGSVSTLTIQRTQQEDSAVYLCASSKGQSEKLFFGSGTQLSVL.

This clone came up once. The CDR3 DNA reads as TGTGCCAGCAGCTTACAGGGGGACACAGATACGCAGTATTTT. This codes for CASSLQGDTDTQYF. The V gene is TRBV11-3, the J gene TRBJ2-3; TRBD1 aligns across 7 bases. Trimming cost V 2 bases and J 2 bases; bases outside gene matches: 1. The CDR3 covers 14 residues. Per germline, CDR1 SGHNT and CDR2 YENEEA.

This clone showed up just a few times. Here the CDR3 DNA reads TGTGCCAGCAGCTCCCGACAGATGAACACTGAAGCTTTCTTT. Its translation: CASSSRQMNTEAFF. This rearrangement joins TRBV11-2 to TRBJ1-1, with a tentative D call TRBD1 (5 bases). The V end was cut by 4 bases, the J end by 0 bases, with 9 bases between. This CDR3 region has 14 residues. Germline-derived CDR1 and CDR2 are SGHAT and FQNNGV.

The chain has TRBV9 and TRBJ2-3, with a tentative D call TRBD2 (5 bases). V lost 2 bases and J 6 bases, leaving 13 bases between the germline ends. The CDR3 runs 14 residues. Germline loops: CDR1 SGDLS, CDR2 YYNGEE. CDR3 in amino acids: CASSVYEGRDTQYF. As DNA, the CDR3 is TGTGCCAGCAGCGTCTACGAGGGCCGCGATACGCAGTATTTT.

This chain uses TRBV27 with TRBJ2-3, with TRBD1 matching 8 bases. Trimming at V came to 5 bases and at J to 4 bases, leaving 8 bases not matched to a gene. The CDR3 has 15 amino acids. Germline V lookup: CDR1 MNHEY, CDR2 SMNVEV (reference sequence). The CDR3 spells CASSIGQGAADTQYF. The CDR3 DNA sequence: TGTGCCAGCAGTATCGGACAGGGCGCCGCAGATACGCAGTATTTT.

This clone was recorded a few times. The chain employs TRBV5-1 and TRBJ2-7, with D perhaps matching TRBD1 (5 bases). This CDR3 is 15 amino acids long. Germline V gives CDR1 SGHRS, CDR2 YFSETQ. V was cut by 0 bases and J by 4 bases, with 14 bases left in between. CDR3 nucleotides: TGCGCCAGCAGCTTGGCCGTGGGGCTAGGTTACGAGCAGTACTTC. It codes for CASSLAVGLGYEQYF.

V and J are TRBV7-2 and TRBJ2-7; TRBD1 matches at 10 bases. CDR1 SGHTA and CDR2 FQGNSA come from the germline V gene. V lost 7 bases, J lost 6 bases, and 12 bases stayed unmatched. The CDR3 is 15 residues long. DNA for the CDR3: TGTGCCAGCACCAAAACCCCGGGACAGGGGTTCGAGCAGTACTTC. As protein: CASTKTPGQGFEQYF.

This clone was counted only a few times. The chain couples TRBV7-9 to TRBJ1-4; D might be TRBD1 (5 bases). Trimming took off 4 bases at V and 8 bases at J, with 17 bases between the two ends. This CDR3 is built from 15 residues. From germline, CDR1 is SEHNR and CDR2 FQNEAQ (reference sequence). This chain's CDR3 is CASSSIGTPGEKLFF. CDR3 in DNA: TGTGCCAGCAGCTCGATTGGGACTCCAGGCGAAAAACTGTTTTTT.

The chain uses TRBV5-4 and TRBJ1-5; TRBD1 might be the D (5 bases). The CDR3 is made up of 15 amino acids. CDR1 and CDR2 from the germline V gene are SGHNT and YYREEE (reference sequence). The V gene lost 0 bases and the J gene lost 7 bases, with 14 bases spanning the gap. The CDR3 DNA follows: TGTGCCAGCAGCTTGGGACCGGGAGGGGACCAGCCCCAGCATTTT. This gives the protein CASSLGPGGDQPQHF.

The gene calls are TRBV10-3 and TRBJ1-1; 7 nucleotides agree with TRBD1. The germline V gene encodes CDR1 ENHRY and CDR2 SYGVKD. V shed 3 bases, J shed 5 bases, and the junction held 6 bases outside the gene matches. The CDR3 consists of 14 residues. The chain's CDR3 is CAISDEGAKTEAFF. The CDR3 DNA sequence: TGTGCCATCAGTGATGAGGGGGCGAAAACTGAAGCTTTCTTT.

The chain uses TRBV11-2 and TRBJ2-1; 8 bases map to TRBD1. CDR1 is SGHAT, CDR2 FQNNGV, per germline. The CDR3 length is 14 residues. The trim removed 5 bases at V and 7 bases at J, leaving 7 bases unmatched. Here the CDR3 DNA reads TGTGCCAGCAGCATGGACAGGGTAGATAATGAGCAGTTCTTC. Protein product: CASSMDRVDNEQFF. The full variable domain, its missing parts supplied by reference TRBV11-2 and TRBJ2-1, is EAGVAQSPRYKIIEKRQSVAFWCNPISGHATLYWYQQILGQGPKLLIQFQNNGVVDDSQLPKDRFSAERLKGVDSTLKIQPAKLEDSAVYLCASSMDRVDNEQFFGPGTRLTVL.

This chain uses TRBV6-5 with TRBJ1-1, with D unresolved. The CDR3 totals 13 residues. The V and J ends lost 8 bases and 4 bases respectively, with 14 bases between them. Germline-derived CDR1 and CDR2 are MNHEY and SVGAGI. In nucleotides, the CDR3 is TGTGCCAGCTCGGAAATAGGGAGCACTGAAGCTTTCTTT. It codes for CASSEIGSTEAFF.

V gene TRBV18 combines with J gene TRBJ1-1; tentatively, D is TRBD1 (6 bases). Trimming left V 4 bases short and J 2 bases short, with 11 bases between. The CDR3 covers 14 residues. Germline V CDR1 and CDR2: KGHSH, LQKENI. The DNA of the CDR3 is TGTGCCAGCTCACAGGACAGACAAAACACTGAAGCTTTCTTT. Its protein is CASSQDRQNTEAFF.

The V gene is TRBV4-3, the J gene TRBJ2-1; D uncertain. The CDR3 extends over 14 amino acids. Germline CDR1 LGHNA, CDR2 YSLEER. The V end was cut by 1 base, the J end by 6 bases, with 10 bases between. The CDR3 reads CASSQGGQFNEQFF. CDR3 nucleotides: TGCGCCAGCAGCCAAGGTGGGCAGTTCAATGAGCAGTTCTTC.

This clone has only a few counts. The chain employs TRBV27 and TRBJ2-4; 7 nucleotides agree with TRBD2. Losses at the gene ends were 5 bases for V and 4 bases for J; bases not matched to a gene: 11. Germline values: CDR1 MNHEY, CDR2 SMNVEV (reference sequence). The CDR3 has 16 amino acids. The CDR3: CASSPKPLRGKNIQYF. The CDR3 DNA follows: TGTGCCAGCAGTCCAAAACCCCTGCGGGGGAAAAACATTCAGTACTTC.

The rearrangement links TRBV12-2 to TRBJ1-5; the DNA was not used to check the table's D call, TRBD1. TRBV12-2 is labeled a pseudogene. CDR3 length: 15 residues. CDR3 residues: CASRPKGVSNQPQHF. Written as DNA, the CDR3 is TGTGCAAGTCGCCCTAAGGGGGTTAGCAATCAGCCCCAGCATTTT.

The V call is TRBV12-3 or TRBV12-4, the J call TRBJ1-5; D call uncertain. The length of the CDR3 is 13 residues. V was trimmed by 3 bases and J by 9 bases, leaving 12 bases between them. This chain's CDR3 is CASSFDGGGPQHF. CDR3 in DNA: TGTGCCAGCAGTTTCGACGGTGGAGGGCCCCAGCATTTT.

V is TRBV4-1 and J is TRBJ2-7; 10 nucleotides line up with TRBD2. This CDR3 is built from 16 residues. Germline lookup yields CDR1 MGHRA and CDR2 YSYEKL. The V and J ends lost 0 bases and 4 bases, in that order; junction bases with no gene match: 6. The CDR3 protein is CASSQDLAGVFYEQYF. CDR3 coding DNA: TGCGCCAGCAGCCAAGATCTAGCGGGAGTGTTTTACGAGCAGTACTTC.

This sequence joins TRBV7-3 and TRBJ2-5, with D maybe TRBD1 (6 bases). Trimming cost V 2 bases and J 5 bases, with 18 bases left between them. The CDR3 runs 16 residues. The germline V gene has CDR1 SGHTA and CDR2 FQGTGA. CDR3 sequence reads: CASSLWGPSPFETQYF. The CDR3 DNA reads TGTGCCAGCAGCTTATGGGGGCCGTCGCCGTTCGAGACCCAGTACTTC.

CDR3 in DNA: TGTGCCAGCAGCTCTAGTCCCCTCCTGGGCATTCAGTACTTC. Protein product: CASSSSPLLGIQYF. The chain uses TRBV7-9 and TRBJ2-4; D is undetermined. Germline lookup yields CDR1 SEHNR and CDR2 FQNEAQ (reference sequence). Trimming cost V 4 bases and J 9 bases, with 16 bases left between them. The CDR3 covers 14 residues.

The genes are TRBV4-3 and TRBJ1-1; D unclear. The CDR3 consists of 14 residues. V was clipped by 0 bases and J by 1 base, with 6 bases between them. CDR1 is LGHNA and CDR2 is YSLEER in the germline V gene. CDR3 coding DNA: TGCGCCAGCAGCCAAGATCCCGGGAACACTGAAGCTTTCTTT. The encoded protein is CASSQDPGNTEAFF.

The chain carries TRBV28 and TRBJ1-2, with D unresolved. Trimming removed 7 bases from V and 6 bases from J, with 12 bases in between. The CDR3 loop spans 12 amino acids. From germline, CDR1 is MDHEN and CDR2 SYDVKM. CDR3 protein: CASKDSLDGYTF. DNA of the CDR3: TGTGCCAGCAAGGACTCATTAGATGGCTACACCTTC.

The rearrangement uses TRBV6-6 and TRBJ2-7; 10 positions agree with TRBD1. J lost 2 bases, V lost 5 bases, and 6 bases had no gene match. Germline loops: CDR1 MNHNY, CDR2 SVGAGI (reference sequence). This CDR3 has 15 amino acids. CDR3 protein: CASSTGDRGPYEQYF. The CDR3 DNA reads as TGTGCCAGCAGTACTGGGGACAGGGGACCCTACGAGCAGTACTTC.

This chain connects TRBV7-2 to TRBJ1-1; no definite D call. The CDR3 contains 14 residues. Germline V lookup: CDR1 SGHTA, CDR2 FQGNSA. The ends were cut back, 1 base at V and 10 bases at J, with 16 bases in the middle. In DNA, the CDR3 is TGTGCCAGCAGCTTAGAAGTTAGAGAGGGTGGAGCTTTCTTT. Protein product: CASSLEVREGGAFF.